This TCR beta chain was documented in a study of regulatory T cells in long-lasting Graves disease. In the study overall: Prior antithyroid drug treatment in newly diagnosed Graves' patients lasted under 3 months. General study findings and limits: It is possible that accuracy was reduced by the small size of the sample. TRBV28 was favored in persistent disease, as were TRBJ1-2 and TRBJ2-5.

Trimming took off 1 base at V and 3 bases at J, with 15 bases between the two ends. Germline lookup yields CDR1 GTSNPN and CDR2 SVGIG (reference sequence). The CDR3 extends over 15 amino acids. Construction of the TCR beta libraries employed iRepertoire HTBI primers in conjunction with Arm-PCR of CDR3 regions. TCRdb re-called the multiplex PCR reads through MiXCR, storing one row per CDR3 protein. The repertoire includes roughly 560,000 distinct CDR3 sequences, about 16% of them detected once, and 25% sits in the top ten. Time point indicated: newly diagnosed GD, antithyroid drugs for less than 3 months. PBMC RNA served as the TCR library source. This clonotype was picked up many times. As yet, its antigen is unknown. The same specimen was also included in a second study, on T cells in Graves' hyperthyroidism and ophthalmopathy.

Here the sequenced sample was peripheral blood mononuclear cells (PBMCs), taken at new diagnosis, from a patient treated with antithyroid drugs. The TCR originated in a woman aged 35 to 59 with Graves disease. The chain is built from TRBV30 and TRBJ1-1, with a weak D call TRBD1 (5 bases). CDR3 sequence (DNA): TGTGCCTGGAGTGACTGGGGGTCTCAGGACACTGAAGCTTTCTTT. Translating gives CAWSDWGSQDTEAFF.